Listed here is a single T cell receptor beta chain. The data originate from a study of blood T cell repertoires in COVID-19. CDR3 length: 13 amino acids. Germline assignment: CDR1 SNHLY and CDR2 FYNNEI. Trimming removed 5 bases from V and 8 bases from J; junction bases left unmatched: 5. Original processing methods: Reference gene primer amplification in the assay estimated nucleated cell counts. Assay used: immunoSEQ multiplex PCR; TCRdb lists only in-frame clones, some missing. V and J calls and clone size are copied from that table; D and trimming were computed from the DNA. Of about 210,000 clones in the sample, around 86% were seen once.

The sequencing input was PBMCs or T cells enriched from blood (not recorded which). V is TRBV2 and J is TRBJ1-4; 7 bases fit TRBD1. This receptor was obtained from a woman in her 50s with acute COVID-19. The CDR3 DNA sequence: TGTGCCAGCAGTCGGCAGGGGGGCGAAAAACTGTTTTTT. This translates into CASSRQGGEKLFF. Full variable domain (remainder filled in from reference TRBV2 and TRBJ1-4): EPEVTQTPSHQVTQMGQEVILRCVPISNHLYFYWYRQILGQKVEFLVSFYNNEISEKSEIFDDQFSVERPDGSNFTLKIRSTKLEDSAMYFCASSRQGGEKLFFGSGTQLSVL.